This note documents a single T cell receptor beta chain sequence. Its specificity is unknown. The germline V gene has CDR1 SQVTM and CDR2 ANQGSEA. Trimming stripped 6 bases from V and 2 bases from J, with 18 bases between. The CDR3 spans 15 residues. With a J-beta primer mix and a sample-barcoded 5' primer, a second PCR ran about 6 to 11 cycles. TCRdb called the 5' RACE reads again in MiXCR, with one record for every CDR3 protein. The sample holds about 1.8 million distinct CDR3 sequences, around half seen once. The data belong to a study of blood T cells in healthy people across ages. In the study overall: In model experiments, template switching was able to capture about one barcoded beta molecule for every two T cells that were present. Study findings and constraints: Age advanced and TCR beta diversity per million T cells fell, roughly linearly. Naive CD4+ cells and diversity were both higher in long-lived donors than in aged donors.

Sequencing used blood. The sequence derives from a woman aged 40 to 50 in good health. This rearrangement joins TRBV29-1 to TRBJ2-3, with D possibly being TRBD1 (5 bases). CDR3 sequence reads: CSVGPVPQATDTQYF. The CDR3 DNA reads TGCAGCGTGGGGCCCGTGCCCCAAGCCACAGATACGCAGTATTTT.